This T cell receptor beta chain was obtained from a study of post-analysis software for immune sequencing data. Study details: Courses of disease covered relapsing-remitting, secondary progressive and progressive-relapsing multiple sclerosis. General study findings and limits: Controls had lower frequencies than patients of 4 or 5 TRBV segments, which included TRBV5-6, TRBV5-1 and TRBV20-1. F measure clustering grouped samples strongly by preparation batch.

In regard to this clonotype: Its target is unknown.

cDNA libraries for TCR beta contained unique molecular identifiers. Each sample of about 0.9 to 11 million input T cells yielded around 500,000 cDNA molecules, so each molecule approximated one T cell. TCRdb used MiXCR to reprocess the PCR reads, holding one entry per CDR3 protein. In the table there are approximately 350,000 distinct CDR3 sequences, roughly 35% of which are singletons. This CDR3 spans 14 amino acids. With 8 bases removed from V and 7 bases from J, the gap between germline ends came to 21 bases. The germline gives CDR1 MNHNS, CDR2 SASEGT. The source material was blood. The chain combines TRBV6-1 with TRBJ2-7; D is tentatively TRBD1 or TRBD2 (5 bases each). This receptor was identified in a girl between 10 and 17 years old with multiple sclerosis. The CDR3 sequence: CASVKPGPRREQYF. The DNA for the CDR3 is TGTGCCAGCGTTAAGCCGGGGCCCCGTAGGGAGCAGTACTTC.